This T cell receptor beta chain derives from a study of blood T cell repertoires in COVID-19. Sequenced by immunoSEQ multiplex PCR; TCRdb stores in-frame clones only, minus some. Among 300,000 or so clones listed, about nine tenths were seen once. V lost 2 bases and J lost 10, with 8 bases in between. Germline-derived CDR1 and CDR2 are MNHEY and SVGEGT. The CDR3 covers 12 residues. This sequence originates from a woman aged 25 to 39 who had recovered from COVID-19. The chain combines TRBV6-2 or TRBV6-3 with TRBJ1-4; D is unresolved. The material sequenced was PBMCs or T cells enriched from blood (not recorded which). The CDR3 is CASSYLPGKLFF. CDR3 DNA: TGTGCCAGCAGTTACCTGCCGGGAAAACTGTTTTTT.